This T cell receptor beta chain was sequenced during a study of identical twins. Study conclusions and caveats: Modeled out-of-frame TCR alpha sharing in monozygotic twins fell below observed levels. Reduced insertions were recorded for abundant cord blood beta clonotypes, with no such pattern in memory repertoires. Analyses of zero insertions could, in part, be confounded by invariant MAIT and iNKT cells.

This clonotype was seen more than once but under ten times. Its specificity is unknown. A single record per CDR3 protein comes from TCRdb applying MiXCR to the 5' RACE reads. This repertoire shows around 340,000 distinct CDR3 sequences, about 12% found once; its top ten account for just over 7%. J lost 4 bases, V lost 4 bases, and 2 bases had no gene match. Germline assignment: CDR1 SGHTA and CDR2 FQGTGA. The CDR3 is 15 residues long. This same sample was also part of a study on yellow fever vaccine responses in identical twins.

V and J are TRBV7-3 and TRBJ2-1, with 12 positions matching TRBD2. The receptor was isolated from a woman between 18 and 30 years old in good health. The specimen sequenced was CD8+ T cells sorted from blood. CDR3 loop: CASSSGLAGYNEQFF. The CDR3 bases are TGTGCCAGCAGCTCAGGACTAGCGGGATACAATGAGCAGTTCTTC. Filled out from reference TRBV7-3 and TRBJ2-1, the complete variable domain reads GAGVSQTPSNKVTEKGKYVELRCDPISGHTALYWYRQSLGQGPEFLIYFQGTGAADDSGLPNDRFFAVRPEGSVSTLKIQRTERGDSAVYLCASSSGLAGYNEQFFGPGTRLTVL.